The T cell receptor (beta chain) described here comes from a study of metastatic and nonmetastatic thyroid tumors (dated by TCRdb to 2019 to 2021). Study-level background: The researchers compared repertoires between peripheral blood samples and tumor or nodule tissue samples from patients with malignant or benign thyroid disease.

Library creation used PCR. Sequencing used an Illumina HiSeq 4000. High-throughput sequencing was used to profile the CDR3 region of the TCR beta-chain in every patient. Per the original workflow: Drawing on CDR3 differences between clinicopathological groups, the researchers built a classifier meant to tell apart patients with distant-metastatic papillary thyroid cancer. The Shannon index was used to measure repertoire diversity, and the Morisita-Horn index was used to measure how similar tumor and blood repertoires were. TCRdb cleaned the public reads at Q25 with fastp, built clones with MiXCR and kept in-frame beta chains. TCRdb, not the authors, supplied the V and J calls. For this sample there are about 20,000 clones; around 30% appear just once. The top ten constitute about 16% of the sample. The germline V gene specifies MNHNS as CDR1 and SASEGT as CDR2. The CDR3 measures 15 amino acids from cysteine to phenylalanine. Left in the record is the CDR3 DNA by itself, 45 bases read in frame from the first base. The trim is 0 bases for V and 4 bases for J, with a gap of 9 bases between the germline ends.

No treatment had been received by any patient before thyroid surgery. The study retrospectively analysed patient clinical samples collected from about 2012 to 2019 using T-cell receptor beta sequencing. This clone was seen only a few times. This receptor's antigen is unknown. No much larger clone exists at a distance of one base, and base qualities are not known. Overall results and qualifications from the work: In both blood and tumor samples, malignant tumors were reported to have significantly higher TCR beta diversity than benign nodules.

In this chain, TRBV6-1 is recombined with TRBJ2-2; there is no confident call for the D gene. The receptor was derived from a female donor with papillary thyroid cancer or a benign thyroid nodule (not recorded which). Some clones in this sample may be carry-over from other donors' samples. Sequenced input: tumor tissue. The DNA sequence reads TGTGCCAGCAGTGAAGCGCTGGGGTTCACCGGGGAGCTGTTTTTT. This gives the protein CASSEALGFTGELFF.